One and the same sample provided the 26 T cell receptor beta chains below, sequenced in a study of cytotoxic CD8 clonotypes in ibrutinib-treated CLL. Produced via immunoSEQ multiplex PCR; TCRdb's table is partial and in-frame only. The table includes some 200,000 clones, more than 70% detected once. This specimen was PBMCs, taken after 12 months of ibrutinib treatment. These receptors all come from a human donor with chronic lymphocytic leukemia.

The chain employs TRBV29-1 and TRBJ1-1; D remains ambiguous. V was cut by 7 bases and J by 0 bases, with 12 bases left in between. Germline V lookup: CDR1 SQVTM, CDR2 ANQGSEA. The CDR3 totals 13 residues. The CDR3 loop reads CSEQQTMNTEAFF. The CDR3 bases are TGCAGCGAACAACAGACCATGAACACTGAAGCTTTCTTT.

The chain has TRBV29-1 and TRBJ1-1; no clear D gene. Germline V gene sequence: CDR1 SQVTM, CDR2 ANQGSEA. Trimming pared 6 bases from V and 1 base from J, leaving 12 bases between. This CDR3 is 13 amino acids long. The CDR3 protein is CSVRAPGNTEAFF. In DNA, the CDR3 is TGCAGCGTCCGAGCCCCGGGGAACACTGAAGCTTTCTTT.

The chain carries TRBV7-8 and TRBJ2-2, with D unclear. CDR3 length: 16 amino acids. V was pared by 2 bases and J by 5 bases, with 15 bases between. Looked up from germline, CDR1 is SGHVS and CDR2 is FQNEAQ. The CDR3 DNA follows: TGTGCCAGCAGCTTACGAGGCTTCGGAGAGACCGGGGAGCTGTTTTTT. Protein sequence: CASSLRGFGETGELFF.

This clone was seen once. CDR3: CASSWGYTEAFF. The DNA for the CDR3 is TGTGCCAGCAGCTGGGGGTACACTGAAGCTTTCTTT. The rearrangement joins TRBV2 to TRBJ1-1, with D perhaps matching TRBD1 (5 bases). Germline values: CDR1 SNHLY, CDR2 FYNNEI. The CDR3 is 12 residues long. V gave up 6 bases and J gave up 3 bases, with 8 bases separating them.

The chain uses TRBV5-4 and TRBJ2-5, with unresolved D. Germline V gene lookup returns CDR1 SGHNT and CDR2 YYREEE (reference sequence). CDR3 size: 13 residues. V gave up 2 bases and J gave up 1 base, with 6 bases separating them. CDR3 residues: CASSFGSQETQYF. In DNA, the CDR3 is TGTGCCAGCAGCTTTGGCAGCCAAGAGACCCAGTACTTC. Based on the CDR3 plus reference TRBV5-4 and TRBJ2-5, the full variable domain is ETGVTQSPTHLIKTRGQQVTLRCSSQSGHNTVSWYQQALGQGPQFIFQYYREEENGRGNFPPRFSGLQFPNYSSELNVNALELDDSALYLCASSFGSQETQYFGPGTRLLVL.

The chain uses TRBV29-1 and TRBJ1-5; tentatively, D is TRBD1 (6 bases). V lost 6 bases and J lost 6, with 15 bases in between. Germline assignment: CDR1 SQVTM and CDR2 ANQGSEA. The CDR3 length is 13 residues. The CDR3 protein is CSVGTQGSQPQHF. CDR3 sequence (DNA): TGCAGCGTGGGGACACAAGGAAGTCAGCCCCAGCATTTT. The whole variable domain, remainder taken from reference TRBV29-1 and TRBJ1-5, is SAVISQKPSRDICQRGTSLTIQCQVDSQVTMMFWYRQQPGQSLTLIATANQGSEATYESGFVIDKFPISRPNLTFSTLTVSNMSPEDSSIYLCSVGTQGSQPQHFGDGTRLSIL.

This clone has a handful of counts. The chain uses TRBV6-1 and TRBJ1-5; TRBD1 agrees at 7 bases. The CDR3 has 13 amino acids. Germline V gene sequence: CDR1 MNHNS, CDR2 SASEGT. J gave up 5 bases and V 4 bases, and 2 bases lay outside the gene matches. Here the CDR3 reads CASSGQGDQPQHF. CDR3 DNA: TGTGCCAGCAGTGGACAGGGCGATCAGCCCCAGCATTTT.

The J gene is TRBJ1-1, the V gene TRBV27; D might be TRBD1 (5 bases). Looked up from germline, CDR1 is MNHEY and CDR2 is SMNVEV (reference sequence). With 10 bases removed from V and 0 bases from J, the gap between germline ends came to 15 bases. CDR3 length equals 14 residues. CDR3 sequence: CATRTGTVNTEAFF. The CDR3 coding sequence is TGTGCCACCAGGACCGGGACCGTGAACACTGAAGCTTTCTTT.

This clone showed up just a few times. This chain connects TRBV7-9 to TRBJ1-1; D is unclear. The CDR3 consists of 13 residues. From germline, CDR1 is SEHNR and CDR2 FQNEAQ (reference sequence). V was trimmed by 0 bases and J by 11 bases, leaving 13 bases between them. CDR3 amino acids: CASSLARSGEAFF. Written as DNA, the CDR3 is TGTGCCAGCAGCTTAGCGCGGTCAGGCGAGGCTTTCTTT.

The rearrangement joins TRBV27 to TRBJ2-5; no reliable D call. Trimming stripped 5 bases from V and 4 bases from J, with 14 bases between. Germline-derived CDR1 and CDR2 are MNHEY and SMNVEV (reference sequence). This CDR3 region has 14 residues. The CDR3 DNA reads as TGTGCCAGCAGTCCCACCACTTCGGGAGAGACCCAGTACTTC. Its protein product is CASSPTTSGETQYF.

The chain is built from TRBV28 and TRBJ1-5, with TRBD1 matching over 9 bases. Germline V gene data show CDR1 as MDHEN and CDR2 as SYDVKM. V shed 5 bases, J shed 1 base, and the junction held 3 bases outside the gene matches. This CDR3 spans 15 amino acids. The CDR3, as DNA: TGTGCCAGCAGTCGCGGACAGGGGAGCAATCAGCCCCAGCATTTT. Translating gives CASSRGQGSNQPQHF. Full variable domain (rest looked up from reference TRBV28 and TRBJ1-5): DVKVTQSSRYLVKRTGEKVFLECVQDMDHENMFWYRQDPGLGLRLIYFSYDVKMKEKGDIPEGYSVSREKKERFSLILESASTNQTSMYLCASSRGQGSNQPQHFGDGTRLSIL.

This chain joins TRBV6-1 and TRBJ2-7, with TRBD1 identical over 8 bases. Trimming removed 6 bases from V and 0 bases from J; junction bases left unmatched: 4. Germline CDR1 reads MNHNS; CDR2 reads SASEGT. The length of the CDR3 is 14 residues. CDR3 DNA sequence: TGTGCCAGCAGATATACAGGGGGCTCCTACGAGCAGTACTTC. Its translation is CASRYTGGSYEQYF.

This clone was recorded a few times. V is TRBV2 and J is TRBJ2-7; D possibly uses TRBD1 or TRBD2 (6 bases each). Trimming cost V 6 bases and J 2 bases, with 14 bases left between them. The CDR3 has 14 residues. Looked up from germline, CDR1 is SNHLY and CDR2 is FYNNEI. CDR3 nucleotide sequence: TGTGCCAGCAGGTCGGGGGCGTCCCCCTACGAGCAGTACTTC. Amino acid sequence: CASRSGASPYEQYF. Variable domain in full (rest from reference TRBV2 and TRBJ2-7): EPEVTQTPSHQVTQMGQEVILRCVPISNHLYFYWYRQILGQKVEFLVSFYNNEISEKSEIFDDQFSVERPDGSNFTLKIRSTKLEDSAMYFCASRSGASPYEQYFGPGTRLTVT.

V gene TRBV7-3 combines with J gene TRBJ2-3; D perhaps matches TRBD2 (7 bases). The CDR3 sequence is 15 residues long. The germline V gene encodes CDR1 SGHTA and CDR2 FQGTGA. Trimming cost V 1 base and J 4 bases, with 12 bases left between them. The CDR3 spells CASSLMGGPPDTQYF. As DNA, the CDR3 is TGTGCCAGCAGCTTAATGGGGGGGCCCCCAGATACGCAGTATTTT.

This chain links TRBV9 with TRBJ2-3; a weak D match, TRBD2 (5 bases). Per germline, CDR1 SGDLS and CDR2 YYNGEE. This CDR3 region has 18 residues. V lost 2 bases and J 2 bases, leaving 21 bases between the germline ends. The CDR3 region is CASSVGRGHTSHTDTQYF. The CDR3 bases are TGTGCCAGCAGCGTTGGTCGCGGGCACACATCCCACACAGATACGCAGTATTTT.

This clone was recorded once. This chain links TRBV30 with TRBJ1-4; D gene uncertain. Trimming removed 3 bases at V and 0 bases at J, with 14 bases between. In germline, CDR1 is GTSNPN, CDR2 SVGIG (reference sequence). The CDR3 totals 16 residues. The DNA for the CDR3 is TGTGCCTGGAGGGGGAAGAGCCTTCCAACTAATGAAAAACTGTTTTTT. Translating gives CAWRGKSLPTNEKLFF.

The V gene is TRBV28, the J gene TRBJ2-5, with 10 bases matching TRBD1. This CDR3 region has 16 residues. V shed 5 bases, J shed 0 bases, and the junction held 6 bases outside the gene matches. CDR1 MDHEN and CDR2 SYDVKM come from the germline V gene. The CDR3 nucleotides are TGTGCCAGCAGTACACCGGGACAGGGGCACCAAGAGACCCAGTACTTC. It yields the protein CASSTPGQGHQETQYF.

The chain joins TRBV4-1 to TRBJ2-7, with 11 bases lining up with TRBD2. This CDR3 has 15 residues. V lost 0 bases to trimming and J lost 9 bases; unmatched junction nucleotides: 7. The germline gives CDR1 MGHRA, CDR2 YSYEKL. CDR3 protein: CASSQDLLAGVRQYF. The CDR3 DNA reads as TGCGCCAGCAGCCAAGATTTACTAGCGGGAGTTCGGCAGTACTTC.

V is TRBV6-5 and J is TRBJ1-3; D gene uncertain. V lost 7 bases, J lost 0 bases, and 10 bases lay in between. Looked up from germline, CDR1 is MNHEY and CDR2 is SVGAGI. The CDR3 length is 14 residues. Here the CDR3 reads CASIPTDSGNTIYF. In DNA, the CDR3 is TGTGCCAGCATCCCGACGGACTCTGGAAACACCATATATTTT.

This clone occurred a few times. V usage is TRBV6-6 and J usage is TRBJ2-2, with a weak D call TRBD1 (5 bases). Trimming removed 6 bases at V and 2 bases at J, with 16 bases between. This CDR3 spans 16 amino acids. Germline V lookup: CDR1 MNHNY, CDR2 SVGAGI (reference sequence). The CDR3 reads CASRHSDSGNTGELFF. The CDR3 DNA reads TGTGCCAGCAGACATTCAGACAGTGGAAACACCGGGGAGCTGTTTTTT.

This clone was detected only a few times. The chain links TRBV7-9 to TRBJ1-1; D is unresolved. Germline V CDR1 and CDR2: SEHNR, FQNEAQ (reference sequence). V dropped 4 bases and J dropped 0 bases, with 12 bases sitting between them. The CDR3 extends over 15 amino acids. CDR3 sequence: CASSSPLELNTEAFF. CDR3 DNA: TGTGCCAGCAGCTCACCCCTCGAGTTGAACACTGAAGCTTTCTTT.

The chain joins TRBV7-6 to TRBJ1-6; tentatively, D is TRBD1 (5 bases). Trimming shortened V by 1 base and J by 10 bases, and 8 bases separated the two germline ends. This CDR3 comprises 13 residues. Germline V gene sequence: CDR1 SGHVS, CDR2 FNYEAQ. The CDR3 here is CASSLGGDSPLHF. CDR3 nucleotide sequence: TGTGCCAGCAGCTTAGGCGGGGACTCACCCCTCCACTTT. The whole variable domain, remainder taken from reference TRBV7-6 and TRBJ1-6, is GAGVSQSPRYKVTKRGQDVALRCDPISGHVSLYWYRQALGQGPEFLTYFNYEAQQDKSGLPNDRFSAERPEGSISTLTIQRTEQRDSAMYRCASSLGGDSPLHFGNGTRLTVT.

V is TRBV4-2 and J is TRBJ1-2; D possibly corresponds to TRBD1 (6 bases). Looked up from germline, CDR1 is LGHNA and CDR2 is YNFKEQ. Trimming pared 6 bases from V and 4 bases from J, leaving 12 bases between. The CDR3 consists of 13 residues. The DNA of the CDR3 is TGTGCCAGCAGTGAGGGGGACTTCTATGGCTACACCTTC. As protein: CASSEGDFYGYTF.

The DNA of the CDR3 is TGTGCCAGCTCACCGATGGCAGGGGACACCGGGGAGCTGTTTTTT. Its translation is CASSPMAGDTGELFF. The chain employs TRBV18 and TRBJ2-2; the D gene is possibly TRBD1 (6 bases). Germline V gives CDR1 KGHSH, CDR2 LQKENI. Trimming took 3 bases from V and 3 from J, leaving 11 bases between them. The CDR3 contains 15 residues.

The genes are TRBV2 and TRBJ1-4; TRBD1 matches at 10 bases. Germline V gene lookup returns CDR1 SNHLY and CDR2 FYNNEI. This CDR3 has 14 residues. J gave up 6 bases and V 6 bases, and 4 bases lay outside the gene matches. The CDR3 nucleotides are TGTGCCAGCAGGCGGGGGACAGGGGATGAAAAACTGTTTTTT. This codes for CASRRGTGDEKLFF.

The rearrangement joins TRBV11-2 to TRBJ2-7; D is unclear. Germline-derived CDR1 and CDR2 are SGHAT and FQNNGV. This CDR3 is 15 amino acids long. V shed 2 bases and J shed 0 bases, with 11 bases lying between them. The DNA for the CDR3 is TGTGCCAGCAGCTTATCAGTCGGCGGCTCCTACGAGCAGTACTTC. It yields the protein CASSLSVGGSYEQYF.